This TCR beta chain is from a study of T-cell memory formation after mild COVID-19. About the research overall: Each donor largely had its own TCR clusters.

For this clonotype: Its specificity is unknown.

TCRalpha and TCRbeta libraries used 5'RACE with constant-segment primers and UMIs. TCRdb processed the 5' RACE reads anew with MiXCR; each CDR3 protein has one entry. The data contain about 110,000 distinct CDR3 sequences, around an eighth of them singletons. The germline V gene has CDR1 MGHRA and CDR2 YSYEKL. The germline V and J ends were trimmed by 2 bases and 6 bases, with 13 bases remaining between them. CDR3 length: 14 amino acids. The study, taken as a whole, reports: Pre-infection memory contained some responding clones, which suggested that cross-reactive memory had joined. Confirmation of SARS-CoV-2 specificity was lacking for second-wave clones peaking day 37.

The sample consisted of PBMCs or a T cell subset sorted from them (not recorded which). The sequence was obtained from an adult woman who had mild COVID-19 (a few samples of this study predate the infection). Cell type and time point are not known. The chain links TRBV4-1 to TRBJ1-1, with D perhaps matching TRBD1 (5 bases). CDR3 bases: TGCGCCAGCAGCCAAAATTTGTCAGGGTCTGAAGCTTTCTTT. This encodes CASSQNLSGSEAFF.